A selection of T cell receptor beta chains follows, all from one sample in a study of cytomegalovirus exposure and HLA in healthy donors. Assay used: immunoSEQ multiplex PCR; TCRdb lists only in-frame clones, some missing. The data contain over 75,000 clones, around 73% of them singletons. Sequencing input: PBMCs. All receptors come from a woman in her sixties in good health and CMV-seronegative. Both conserved end residues are part of each CDR3. D genes are given only for firm matches. Clone sizes are given selectively: once, few, many, or a class where the clone is expanded.

CASSAGGLASYEQYF TGTGCCAGCAGCGCAGGGGGGCTCGCCTCCTACGAGCAGTACTTC TRBJ2-7 once . TRBV5-6
CASSLAADNEKLFF TGCGCCAGCAGCTTGGCCGCGGATAATGAAAAACTGTTTTTT TRBJ1-4 few . TRBV5-1
CASSLGLAGDTSTDTQYF TGCGCCAGCAGCTTGGGACTAGCGGGGGATACTAGCACAGATACGCAGTATTTT TRBJ2-3 . TRBD2 TRBV5-1
CASSLVGGLRSSGNTIYF TGTGCCAGCAGCTTGGTGGGCGGACTGAGGAGCTCTGGAAACACCATATATTTT TRBJ1-3 once . TRBV5-6
CASSSVRGRNSPLHF TGTGCCAGCAGCTCAGTTAGGGGTCGGAATTCACCCCTCCACTTT TRBJ1-6 . . TRBV7-2
CASGLEGQGADTQYF TGCGCCAGCGGACTCGAGGGACAGGGGGCAGATACGCAGTATTTT TRBJ2-3 . TRBD1 TRBV5-1
CASNPGTRTNEQFF TGTGCCAGCAACCCCGGGACTAGAACCAATGAGCAGTTCTTC TRBJ2-1 . TRBD2 TRBV5-4
CASTMGLAGGYEQYF TGTGCCAGTACCATGGGACTAGCGGGAGGCTACGAGCAGTACTTC TRBJ2-7 . TRBD2 TRBV19
CASSYSADTEAFF TGTGCCAGCAGTTACTCCGCGGACACTGAAGCTTTCTTT TRBJ1-1 . . TRBV6-5
CASSQGLAGADTQYF TGCGCCAGCAGCCAGGGACTAGCGGGAGCAGATACGCAGTATTTT TRBJ2-3 . TRBD2 TRBV5-1
CASSVTDQGDEQFF TGTGCCAGCAGCGTAACTGACCAGGGTGATGAGCAGTTCTTC TRBJ2-1 . . TRBV7-2
CASSRPGTGSNTEAFF TGCGCCAGCAGCCGTCCCGGGACAGGGTCAAACACTGAAGCTTTCTTT TRBJ1-1 . TRBD1 TRBV5-1
CASSLVAGDPYNEQFF TGCGCCAGCAGCTTAGTAGCGGGAGACCCCTACAATGAGCAGTTCTTC TRBJ2-1 . TRBD2 TRBV5-1
CASSVGSSGVDEQYF TGTGCCAGCAGCGTAGGGTCTAGCGGGGTGGACGAGCAGTACTTC TRBJ2-7 once TRBD2 TRBV9
CASSDPLDRADGYTF TGTGCCAGCAGTGACCCCCTGGACAGGGCAGATGGCTACACCTTC TRBJ1-2 . TRBD1 TRBV25-1
CASSSSGISEQYF TGTGCCAGCAGTTCTAGCGGGATCTCCGAGCAGTACTTC TRBJ2-7 few TRBD2 TRBV6-5